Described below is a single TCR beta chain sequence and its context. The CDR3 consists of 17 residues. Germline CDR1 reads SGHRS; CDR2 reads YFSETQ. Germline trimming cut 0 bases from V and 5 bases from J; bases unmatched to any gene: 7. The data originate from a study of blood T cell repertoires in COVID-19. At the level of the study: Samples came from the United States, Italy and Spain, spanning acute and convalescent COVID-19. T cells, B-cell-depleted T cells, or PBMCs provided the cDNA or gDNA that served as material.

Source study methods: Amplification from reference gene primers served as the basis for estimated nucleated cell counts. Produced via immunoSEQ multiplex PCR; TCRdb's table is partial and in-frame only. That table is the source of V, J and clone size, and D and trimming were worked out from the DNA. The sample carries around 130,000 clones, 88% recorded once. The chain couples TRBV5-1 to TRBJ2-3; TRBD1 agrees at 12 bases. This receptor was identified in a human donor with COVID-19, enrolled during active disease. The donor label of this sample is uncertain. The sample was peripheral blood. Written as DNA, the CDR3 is TGCGCCAGCAGCTTGGCCGGGACAGGGGGCGTGAAAGATACGCAGTATTTT. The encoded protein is CASSLAGTGGVKDTQYF.